Sequencing of this TCR beta chain was carried out in a study of breast tumors, draining lymph nodes, adjacent tissues (dated by TCRdb to 2016 to 2017). Some background on the complete study: In breast cancer patients, the study compared the TCR beta repertoires of tumor, adjacent nontumor tissue and axillary lymph nodes. The study was designed to assess the relationships and possible T-cell exchange between tumor, surrounding tissue and draining lymph node repertoires in human breast cancer. General conclusions and limits of the study: Tumor T-cell repertoires showed less diversity than lymph node repertoires and more diversity than nontumor tissue repertoires, and tumor T-cell repertoires showed preferential V and J gene usage. Rather than being directly demonstrated, the conclusion that tumor T cells originate in lymph nodes was presented as consistent with a hypothesis. In luminal-like breast cancer, tumor and nontumor tissue repertoires resembled each other significantly more than in basal-like breast cancer. The data were considered consistent with the idea that most tumor T cells come from the lymph node and then expand in tumor tissue.

Comments on this clonotype: Its antigen is not yet known. No much larger clonotype is one base removed from it; base qualities were not supplied.

Sequenced on an Illumina HiSeq 2000. Multiplex PCR amplification was used to build the TCR beta chain libraries. High-throughput sequencing was used to analyze the amplified TCR beta chain products. TCRdb applied fastp at Q25 and MiXCR to the public reads, then kept only in-frame beta chains. Each entry merges the rows of one CDR3 protein and shows their most common DNA and genes. Recorded for this sample are 200,000 to 250,000 distinct CDR3 sequences; roughly a third of them occurred a single time. Approximately 3.7% of the sample is in the top ten clones. Lymph node samples came from the axillary draining lymph nodes of breast cancer patients. CDR1 and CDR2 were assigned from the germline V gene (reference sequence) as SEHNR and FQNEAQ. For this chain, trimming is 4 bases at the V end and 4 bases at the J end, and the number of junction bases without a gene match is 18. Including the terminal cysteine and phenylalanine, the CDR3 comprises 19 residues. The CDR3 DNA has 57 bases and is translated from base 1.

This receptor was identified in a female donor with breast cancer. Some clones in this sample may be carry-over from other donors' samples. Sequenced input: axillary lymph node tissue. The chain links TRBV7-9 with TRBJ2-7; the junction holds 11 bases that match TRBD2. The CDR3 reads CASSSPVGSGRGLNYEQYF. The nucleotide sequence is given as TGTGCCAGCAGCTCTCCGGTGGGTAGCGGGAGGGGCTTAAATTACGAGCAGTACTTC.